Listed below are T cell receptor beta chains from one sample, sequenced in a study of shared clonotypes between healthy human individuals. The repertoire was sequenced with immunoSEQ multiplex PCR; TCRdb's copy has only in-frame clones and lacks some. This sample has about 2.4 million clones; approximately 93% occur once, and the top ten carry 0.35% to 0.45%. Sequenced sample: naive CD4+ T cells from PBMCs. These receptors were obtained from a man aged 18 to 35 in good health. Some clones in this sample may be carry-over from other donors' samples. Both conserved end residues are trimmed from each CDR3. D genes are given only for firm matches.

>TRBJ1-5|TRBV27|12|-
ASSLVGPNQPQH
>TRBJ2-1|TRBV5-6|12|TRBD1
ASSLGDRAGEQF
>TRBJ1-1|TRBV29-1|10|-
SVEAEAAGAF
>TRBJ1-2|TRBV28|13|TRBD1
ASSPGTVSAYGYT
>TRBJ2-5|TRBV15|12|-
ATSWYPRGETQY
>TRBJ2-5|TRBV5-1|14|TRBD1
ASSLMPGTGKGAQY
>TRBJ2-7|TRBV4-2|14|TRBD1
ASSQAGGQGVHEQY
>TRBJ1-4|TRBV9|13|-
ASSPTLGNNEKLF
>TRBJ2-3|TRBV19|12|-
ASSIRLAVDTQY
>TRBJ2-5|TRBV6-6|12|-
ASSSRGAEETQY
>TRBJ2-7|TRBV28|12|-
ASSLSEGVAEQY
>TRBJ2-7|TRBV6-1|12|TRBD1
ASSWTGGNYEQY
>TRBJ2-7|TRBV4-2|11|-
ASSQDRSYEQY
>TRBJ2-3|TRBV18|15|-
ASSPGTLATSTDTQY
>TRBJ2-1|TRBV5-5|13|-
ASSPSLSSYNEQF
>TRBJ2-5|TRBV5-1|12|TRBD2
ASSYSGSEETQY
>TRBJ2-5|TRBV6-1|15|-
ASSEALWSTSQETQY
>TRBJ2-2|TRBV7-6|12|-
ASRDTTNTGELF
>TRBJ1-5|TRBV4-1|14|TRBD1
ASSQAAGGRNQPQH
>TRBJ2-7|TRBV6-6|12|-
ASTHSGPTYEQY
>TRBJ2-7|TRBV7-2|12|-
ASSLEPSSYEQY
>TRBJ2-5|TRBV7-9|13|-
ASSPIGGGVETQY
>TRBJ2-7|TRBV12-1|14|-
ASSGEVTPKWGEQY
>TRBJ2-3|TRBV9|13|-
ASSVMSRVSDTQY
>TRBJ2-1|TRBV13|14|TRBD1
ASTQDGTAVYNEQF
>TRBJ2-3|TRBV7-2|16|-
ASSYPRGGSALIGTQY
>TRBJ1-1|TRBV7-9|10|-
ASSVQSSEAF